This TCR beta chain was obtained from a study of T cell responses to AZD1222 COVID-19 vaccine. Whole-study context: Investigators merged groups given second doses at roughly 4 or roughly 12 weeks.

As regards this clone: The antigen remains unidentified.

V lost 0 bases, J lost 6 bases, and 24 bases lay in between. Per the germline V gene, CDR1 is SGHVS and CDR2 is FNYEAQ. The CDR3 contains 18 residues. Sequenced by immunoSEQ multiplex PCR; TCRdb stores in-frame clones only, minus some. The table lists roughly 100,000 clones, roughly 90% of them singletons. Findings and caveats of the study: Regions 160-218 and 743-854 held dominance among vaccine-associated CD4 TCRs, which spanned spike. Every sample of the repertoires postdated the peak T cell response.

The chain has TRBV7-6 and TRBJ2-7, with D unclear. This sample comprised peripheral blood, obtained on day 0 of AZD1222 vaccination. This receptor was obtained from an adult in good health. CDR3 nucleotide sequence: TGTGCCAGCAGCTTAGCAAGCCGGTCGGACGTCTCTAAGTTCGAGCAGTACTTC. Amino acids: CASSLASRSDVSKFEQYF.